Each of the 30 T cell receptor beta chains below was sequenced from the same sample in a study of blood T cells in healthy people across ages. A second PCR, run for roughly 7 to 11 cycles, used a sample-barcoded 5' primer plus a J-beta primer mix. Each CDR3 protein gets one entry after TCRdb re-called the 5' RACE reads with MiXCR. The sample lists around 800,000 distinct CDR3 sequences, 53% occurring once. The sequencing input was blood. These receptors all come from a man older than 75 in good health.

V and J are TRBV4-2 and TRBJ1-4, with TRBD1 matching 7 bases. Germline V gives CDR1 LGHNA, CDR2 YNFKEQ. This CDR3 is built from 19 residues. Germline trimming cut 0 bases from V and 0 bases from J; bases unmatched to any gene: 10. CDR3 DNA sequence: TGTGCCAGCAGCCAAGATAGCCGACAGGGAGTTGCAACTAATGAAAAACTGTTTTTT. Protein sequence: CASSQDSRQGVATNEKLFF.

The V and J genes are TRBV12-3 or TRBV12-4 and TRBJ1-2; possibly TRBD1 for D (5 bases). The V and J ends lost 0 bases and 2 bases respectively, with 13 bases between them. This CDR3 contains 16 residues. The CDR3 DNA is TGTGCCAGCAGTTTAGCATCGGGACTGTTGAACTATGGCTACACCTTC. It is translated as CASSLASGLLNYGYTF.

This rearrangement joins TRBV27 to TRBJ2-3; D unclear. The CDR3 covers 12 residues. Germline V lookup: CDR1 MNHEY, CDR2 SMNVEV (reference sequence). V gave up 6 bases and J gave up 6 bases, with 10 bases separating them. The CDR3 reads CASRAKWDTQYF. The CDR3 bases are TGTGCCAGCAGGGCTAAATGGGATACGCAGTATTTT.

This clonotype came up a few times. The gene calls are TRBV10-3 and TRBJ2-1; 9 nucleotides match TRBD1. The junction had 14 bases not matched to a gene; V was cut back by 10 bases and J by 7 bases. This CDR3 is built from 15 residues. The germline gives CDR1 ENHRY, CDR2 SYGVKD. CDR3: CATEGGTGFYNEQFF. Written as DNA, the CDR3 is TGTGCCACCGAGGGGGGGACAGGGTTCTATAATGAGCAGTTCTTC.

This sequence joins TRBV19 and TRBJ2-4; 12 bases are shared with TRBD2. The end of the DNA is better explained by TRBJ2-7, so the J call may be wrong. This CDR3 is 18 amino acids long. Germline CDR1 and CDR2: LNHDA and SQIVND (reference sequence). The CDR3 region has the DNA TGTGCCAGTAGTTTAGCTAGCGGGGGGGCCGGAGTGGTCTACGAGCAGTACTTC. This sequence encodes CASSLASGGAGVVYEQYF.

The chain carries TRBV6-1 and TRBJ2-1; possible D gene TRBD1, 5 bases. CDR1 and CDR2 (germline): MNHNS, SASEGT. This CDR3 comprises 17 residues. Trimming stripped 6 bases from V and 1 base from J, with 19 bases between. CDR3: CASSTDVGRVSYNEQFF. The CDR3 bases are TGTGCCAGCAGCACAGACGTGGGGCGCGTTTCCTACAATGAGCAGTTCTTC.

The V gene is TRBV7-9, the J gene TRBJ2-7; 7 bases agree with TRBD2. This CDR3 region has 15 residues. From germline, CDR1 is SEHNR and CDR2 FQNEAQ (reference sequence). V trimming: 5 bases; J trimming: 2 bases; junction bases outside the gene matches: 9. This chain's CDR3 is CASSPRAGVAYEQYF. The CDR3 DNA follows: TGTGCCAGCAGCCCTCGTGCGGGAGTAGCCTACGAGCAGTACTTC.

In DNA form, the CDR3 reads TGTGCCAGCAGTTCCGCAAACACAGATACGCAGTATTTT. Its protein is CASSSANTDTQYF. V and J are TRBV6-5 and TRBJ2-3, with D hard to call. V lost 4 bases and J lost 2, with 7 bases in between. Germline V lookup: CDR1 MNHEY, CDR2 SVGAGI. The CDR3 loop spans 13 amino acids.

The CDR3 bases are TGTGCCAGCACCTGGTGGGGCCACGAGCAGTACTTC. Its protein is CASTWWGHEQYF. The rearrangement joins TRBV2 to TRBJ2-7; D may be TRBD1 (5 bases). The germline CDR1 and CDR2 sequences are SNHLY and FYNNEI. The CDR3 loop spans 12 amino acids. The germline V and J ends were trimmed by 7 bases and 5 bases, with 12 bases remaining between them.

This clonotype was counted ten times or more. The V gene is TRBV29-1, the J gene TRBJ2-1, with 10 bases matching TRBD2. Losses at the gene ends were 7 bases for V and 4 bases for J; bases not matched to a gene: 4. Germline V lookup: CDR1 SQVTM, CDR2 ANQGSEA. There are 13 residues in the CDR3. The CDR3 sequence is CSGGLAAYNEQFF. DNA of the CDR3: TGCAGCGGTGGACTAGCGGCGTACAATGAGCAGTTCTTC.

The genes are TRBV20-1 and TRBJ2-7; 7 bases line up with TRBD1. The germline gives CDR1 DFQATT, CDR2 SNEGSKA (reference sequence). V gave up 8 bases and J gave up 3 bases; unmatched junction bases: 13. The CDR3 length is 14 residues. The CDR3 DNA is TGCAGTCCCACACCGGGACAGACATTCTACGAGCAGTACTTC. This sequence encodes CSPTPGQTFYEQYF.

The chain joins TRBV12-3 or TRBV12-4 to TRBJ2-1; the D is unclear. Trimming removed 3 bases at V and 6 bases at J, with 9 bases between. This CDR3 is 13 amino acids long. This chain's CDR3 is CASSFRRTNEQFF. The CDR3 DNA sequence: TGTGCCAGCAGTTTTAGGCGGACCAATGAGCAGTTCTTC.

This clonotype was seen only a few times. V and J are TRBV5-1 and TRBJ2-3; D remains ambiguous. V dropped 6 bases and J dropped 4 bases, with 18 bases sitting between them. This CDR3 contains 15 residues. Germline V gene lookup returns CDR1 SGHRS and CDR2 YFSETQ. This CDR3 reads CASTQTGLVADTQYF. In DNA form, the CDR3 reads TGCGCCAGCACCCAAACCGGCCTGGTTGCAGATACGCAGTATTTT.

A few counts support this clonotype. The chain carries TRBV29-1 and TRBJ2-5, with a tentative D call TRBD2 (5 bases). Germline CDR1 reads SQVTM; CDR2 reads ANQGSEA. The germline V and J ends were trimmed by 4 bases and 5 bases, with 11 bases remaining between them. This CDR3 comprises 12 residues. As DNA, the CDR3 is TGCAGCGTTGTGACCACGGGGGAGACCCAGTACTTC. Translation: CSVVTTGETQYF.

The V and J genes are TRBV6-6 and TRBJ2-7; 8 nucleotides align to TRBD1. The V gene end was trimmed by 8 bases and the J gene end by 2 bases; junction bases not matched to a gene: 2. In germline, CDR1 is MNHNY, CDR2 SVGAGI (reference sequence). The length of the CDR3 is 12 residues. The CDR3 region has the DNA TGTGCCAGCGGGGACAGGACCTACGAGCAGTACTTC. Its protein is CASGDRTYEQYF.

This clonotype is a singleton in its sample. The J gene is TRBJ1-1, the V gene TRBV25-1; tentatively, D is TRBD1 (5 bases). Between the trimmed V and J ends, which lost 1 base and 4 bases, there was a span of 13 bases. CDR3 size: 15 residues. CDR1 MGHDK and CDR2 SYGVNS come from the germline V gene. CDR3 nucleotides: TGTGCCAGCAGTGAATTAGGGGTATCTAGCACTGAAGCTTTCTTT. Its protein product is CASSELGVSSTEAFF. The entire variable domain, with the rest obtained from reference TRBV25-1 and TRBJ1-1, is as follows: EADIYQTPRYLVIGTGKKITLECSQTMGHDKMYWYQQDPGMELHLIHYSYGVNSTEKGDLSSESTVSRIRTEHFPLTLESARPSHTSQYLCASSELGVSSTEAFFGQGTRLTVV.

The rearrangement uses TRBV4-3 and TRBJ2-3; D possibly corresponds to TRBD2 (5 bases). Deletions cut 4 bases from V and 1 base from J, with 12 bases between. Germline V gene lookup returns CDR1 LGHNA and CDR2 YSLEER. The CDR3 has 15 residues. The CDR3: CASSRRGEGTDTQYF. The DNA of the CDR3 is TGCGCCAGCAGCCGTCGGGGAGAAGGCACAGATACGCAGTATTTT.

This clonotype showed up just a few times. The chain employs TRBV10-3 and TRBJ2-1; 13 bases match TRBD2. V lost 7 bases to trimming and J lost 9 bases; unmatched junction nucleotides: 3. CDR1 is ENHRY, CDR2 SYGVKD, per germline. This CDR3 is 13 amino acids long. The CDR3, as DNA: TGTGCCATCAAAACTAGCGGGAGGGCTGAGCAGTTCTTC. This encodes CAIKTSGRAEQFF.

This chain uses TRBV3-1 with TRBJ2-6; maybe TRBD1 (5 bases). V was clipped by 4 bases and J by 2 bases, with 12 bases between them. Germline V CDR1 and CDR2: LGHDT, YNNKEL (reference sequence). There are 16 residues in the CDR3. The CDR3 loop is CASSPPGAAGANVLTF. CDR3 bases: TGTGCCAGCAGCCCCCCTGGGGCAGCTGGGGCCAACGTCCTGACTTTC.

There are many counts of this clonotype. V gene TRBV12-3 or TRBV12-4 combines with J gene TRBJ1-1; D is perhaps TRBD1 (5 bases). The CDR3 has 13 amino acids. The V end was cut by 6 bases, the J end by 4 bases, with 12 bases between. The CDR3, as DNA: TGTGCCAGCAGCACTTGGGGGGGCACTGAAGCTTTCTTT. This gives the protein CASSTWGGTEAFF.

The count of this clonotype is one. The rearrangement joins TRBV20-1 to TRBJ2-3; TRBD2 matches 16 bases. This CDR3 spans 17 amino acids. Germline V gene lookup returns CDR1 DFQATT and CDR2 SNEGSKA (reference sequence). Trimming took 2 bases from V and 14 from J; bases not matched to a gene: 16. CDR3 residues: CSARPGLAGGRDRDAYF. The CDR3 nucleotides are TGCAGTGCTAGACCGGGACTAGCGGGAGGGCGGGACAGAGACGCGTATTTT.

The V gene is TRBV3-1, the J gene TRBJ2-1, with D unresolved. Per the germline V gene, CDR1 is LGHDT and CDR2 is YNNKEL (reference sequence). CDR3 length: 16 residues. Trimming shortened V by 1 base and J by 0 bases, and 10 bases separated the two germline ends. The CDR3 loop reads CASSQVGATSYNEQFF. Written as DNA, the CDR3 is TGTGCCAGCAGCCAAGTTGGAGCCACCTCCTACAATGAGCAGTTCTTC.

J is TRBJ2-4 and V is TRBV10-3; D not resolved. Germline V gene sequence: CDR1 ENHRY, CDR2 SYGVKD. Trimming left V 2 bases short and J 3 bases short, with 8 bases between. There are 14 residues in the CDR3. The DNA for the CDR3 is TGTGCCATCAGTGAGCCAAGTGACAAAAACATTCAGTACTTC. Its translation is CAISEPSDKNIQYF.

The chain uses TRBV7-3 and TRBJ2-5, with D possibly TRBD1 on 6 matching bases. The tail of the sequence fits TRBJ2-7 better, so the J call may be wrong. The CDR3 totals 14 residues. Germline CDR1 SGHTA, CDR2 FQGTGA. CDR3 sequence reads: CASSLGGRGHEQYF. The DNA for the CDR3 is TGTGCCAGCAGCTTAGGGGGCAGGGGTCACGAGCAGTACTTC.

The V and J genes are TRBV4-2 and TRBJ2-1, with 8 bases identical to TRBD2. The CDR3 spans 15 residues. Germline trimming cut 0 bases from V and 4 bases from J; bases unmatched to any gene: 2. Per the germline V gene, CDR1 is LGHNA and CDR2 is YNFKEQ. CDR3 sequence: CASSQDSGTYNEQFF. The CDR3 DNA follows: TGTGCCAGCAGCCAAGATAGCGGGACGTACAATGAGCAGTTCTTC.

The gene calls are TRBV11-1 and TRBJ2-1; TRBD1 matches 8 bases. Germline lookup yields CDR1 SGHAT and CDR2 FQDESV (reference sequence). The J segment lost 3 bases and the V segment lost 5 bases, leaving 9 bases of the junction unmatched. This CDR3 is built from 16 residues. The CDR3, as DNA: TGTGCCAGCAGCCCAAGGGGCAGGGGGCTCTACAATGAGCAGTTCTTC. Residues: CASSPRGRGLYNEQFF.

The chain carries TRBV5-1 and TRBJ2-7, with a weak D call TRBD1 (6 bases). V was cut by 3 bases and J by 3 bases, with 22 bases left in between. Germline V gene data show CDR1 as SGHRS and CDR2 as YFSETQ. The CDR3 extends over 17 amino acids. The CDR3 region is CASSSEESGQEDYEQYF. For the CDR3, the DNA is TGCGCCAGCAGCTCGGAAGAATCGGGACAAGAGGACTACGAGCAGTACTTC.

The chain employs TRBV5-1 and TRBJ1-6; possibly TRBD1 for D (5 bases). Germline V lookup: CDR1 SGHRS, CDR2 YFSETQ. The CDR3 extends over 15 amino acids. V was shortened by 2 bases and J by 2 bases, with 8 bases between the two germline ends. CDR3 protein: CASSFDSPYNSPLHF. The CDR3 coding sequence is TGCGCCAGCAGCTTCGACAGTCCCTATAATTCACCCCTCCACTTT.

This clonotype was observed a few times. The CDR3 DNA sequence: TGTGCCAGCAGTAAACGAAGAGACTACGAGCAGTACTTC. Translation: CASSKRRDYEQYF. The gene calls are TRBV6-6 and TRBJ2-7; D not resolved. Germline V gives CDR1 MNHNY, CDR2 SVGAGI (reference sequence). V lost 5 bases and J lost 3, with 11 bases in between. CDR3 size: 13 residues.

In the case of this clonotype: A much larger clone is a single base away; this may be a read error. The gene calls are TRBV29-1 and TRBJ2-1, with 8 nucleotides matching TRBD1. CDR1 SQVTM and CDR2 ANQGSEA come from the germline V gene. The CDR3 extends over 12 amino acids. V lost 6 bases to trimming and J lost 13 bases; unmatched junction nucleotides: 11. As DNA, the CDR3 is TGCAGCGTGCTACAGGGGGAAGAGACCCAGTTCTTC. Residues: CSVLQGEETQFF.